This record concerns one TCR beta chain sequence. Antigen specificity is unknown. RNA transcripts were the template for amplifying TCR beta CDR3 regions. A set of HTBI primers served as the primers for a first-round RT-PCR of the TCR CDR3. TCRdb independently ran MiXCR on the multiplex PCR reads; one entry per CDR3 protein. The sample shows 350,000 to 450,000 distinct CDR3 sequences, about 15% of them seen only once. The sample originates from a study of T cells in Graves' hyperthyroidism and ophthalmopathy. Study-wide points: Through a model of 13 V-J features, ophthalmopathy was separated from stable hyperthyroidism.

Patients counted as stable if ophthalmopathy did not develop within 18 months. This CDR3 spans 12 amino acids. Germline V gene lookup returns CDR1 DFQATT and CDR2 SNEGSKA (reference sequence). Trimming stripped 5 bases from V and 5 bases from J, with 12 bases between. Material for sequencing was blood. V usage is TRBV20-1 and J usage is TRBJ1-2, with unresolved D. This TCR derives from a woman in her fifties or sixties with Graves' hyperthyroidism. The CDR3 spells CSASTVGYGYTF. CDR3 in DNA: TGCAGTGCTTCTACCGTGGGATATGGCTACACCTTC.